The clone carrying this TCR beta chain was observed a handful of times. The data are from a study of human T cells and chemical hapten exposure. Study-wide background: Subjects had 2% DPC placed on roughly 2 cm by roughly 2 cm of upper inner arm skin for sensitization. Diphenylcyclopropenone doses were given weekly to the scalps of patients across the approximately 24-week study.

During construction of the library, unique molecular identifiers were attached to individual cDNA molecules for quantitative, reproducible TCR counting. In TCRdb, the RACE reads were re-called with MiXCR into one record per CDR3 protein. This sample has about 99,000 distinct CDR3 sequences, with approximately 13% found just once. Described time point: patch test 1, 2 weeks after DPC sensitization. Treatment meaning: therapeutic diphenylcyclopropenone sensitization with weekly scalp DPC. The sample in question was whole blood, obtained in connection with sensitization to the hapten diphenylcyclopropenone (DPC). The source is a woman aged 40 to 49 with alopecia areata. Some clones in this sample may be carry-over from other donors' samples.

The CDR3 loop reads CASSPGADEQFF. CDR3 bases: TGTGCCAGCAGCCCCGGTGCGGATGAGCAGTTCTTC. The chain has TRBV7-3 and TRBJ2-1; D not certain. CDR1 SGHTA and CDR2 FQGTGA come from the germline V gene. The V end was cut by 5 bases, the J end by 8 bases, with 10 bases between. The CDR3 totals 12 residues.